This T cell receptor beta chain appears in the sequencing data of a study of cytomegalovirus exposure and HLA in healthy donors. Regarding the study as a whole: With high specificity and sensitivity, the classifier reportedly diagnosed cytomegalovirus status. Some TCR beta chains (roughly 160 of them) were listed as cytomegalovirus-associated. Subsequent analysis found a tendency for first-cohort TCR clusters to co-occur within the 110 or so validation repertoires.

In this sample, this clone turned up once. Its specificity is not known. Using immunoSEQ multiplex PCR, the repertoire was profiled, and TCRdb retains in-frame clones only, with some absent. The sample lists hundreds of thousands of clones, about 90% seen once, with approximately 3.1% in the top ten. The V end was cut by 3 bases, the J end by 5 bases, with 12 bases between. There are 14 residues in the CDR3. Per the germline V gene, CDR1 is LNHDA and CDR2 is SQIVND (reference sequence). This receptor was identified in a woman aged 25 to 39 in good health and CMV-seronegative. Sequencing input: PBMCs. The chain links TRBV19 to TRBJ2-3; D is unclear. The DNA for the CDR3 is TGTGCCAGTAGTATTGGGCTAAAAGGAGATACGCAGTATTTT. Protein product: CASSIGLKGDTQYF.